The 23 T cell receptor beta chains below were found in one sample sequenced in a study of cytomegalovirus exposure and HLA in healthy donors. It was with 60 Vbeta and 13 Jbeta primers that the PCR ran. Measured with immunoSEQ multiplex PCR; TCRdb has only the in-frame clones, and not every one. The sample lists about 150,000 clones, roughly 88% occurring once. Sequenced input: PBMCs. These TCRs come from a woman younger than 30 in good health and CMV-seronegative.

The chain links TRBV2 to TRBJ2-3, with 8 bases lining up with TRBD2. CDR1 and CDR2 from the germline V gene are SNHLY and FYNNEI. Losses at the gene ends were 3 bases for V and 5 bases for J; bases not matched to a gene: 10. This CDR3 has 16 residues. CDR3 loop: CASSDTLAGLLDTQYF. The DNA for the CDR3 is TGTGCCAGCAGTGATACTTTAGCGGGGTTGTTAGATACGCAGTATTTT.

The J gene is TRBJ1-6, the V gene TRBV18, with D uncertain. Trimming shortened V by 10 bases and J by 9 bases, and 16 bases separated the two germline ends. CDR1 and CDR2 from the germline V gene are KGHSH and LQKENI. This CDR3 comprises 13 residues. The CDR3 DNA reads as TGTGCCACCACACCCGGAGGTTCTTCACCCCTCCACTTT. This translates into CATTPGGSSPLHF.

The chain links TRBV6-1 to TRBJ1-2; TRBD1 aligns across 9 bases. Losses at the gene ends were 10 bases for V and 6 bases for J; bases not matched to a gene: 3. Germline V gene data show CDR1 as MNHNS and CDR2 as SASEGT. The CDR3 covers 11 residues. This CDR3 reads CANRGLDGYTF. For the CDR3, the DNA is TGTGCCAACAGGGGGCTGGATGGCTACACCTTC.

The chain joins TRBV4-1 to TRBJ1-1, with a weak D call TRBD1 (6 bases). CDR1 MGHRA and CDR2 YSYEKL come from the germline V gene. This CDR3 has 17 residues. V lost 5 bases and J 0 bases, leaving 19 bases between the germline ends. The CDR3 region is CASSYKSPTGMNTEAFF. The CDR3 DNA reads as TGCGCCAGCAGCTACAAGTCACCGACAGGTATGAACACTGAAGCTTTCTTT.

The rearrangement links TRBV20-1 to TRBJ1-1; D call uncertain. The CDR3 covers 10 residues. The germline V gene has CDR1 DFQATT and CDR2 SNEGSKA (reference sequence). The V and J ends lost 7 bases and 7 bases respectively, with 10 bases between them. CDR3 loop: CSVARSEAFF. The CDR3 nucleotides are TGCAGTGTTGCCCGGAGTGAAGCTTTCTTT.

The chain joins TRBV7-6 to TRBJ1-5; 8 nucleotides agree with TRBD1. The V gene's germline CDR1 is SGHVS and CDR2 FNYEAQ. This CDR3 comprises 14 residues. The V gene end was trimmed by 2 bases and the J gene end by 8 bases; junction bases not matched to a gene: 5. The CDR3 here is CASSLIQGAKPQHF. The CDR3 coding sequence is TGTGCCAGCAGCTTAATCCAGGGGGCTAAGCCCCAGCATTTT.

This clone has just a few counts. This chain links TRBV23-1 with TRBJ1-2; TRBD1 might be the D (5 bases). TRBV23-1 is known as an ORF, though its function is uncertain. The length of the CDR3 is 18 residues. Trimming took off 3 bases at V and 6 bases at J, with 26 bases between the two ends. The CDR3 spells CASSHFNSLPRAHNGYTF. The DNA of the CDR3 is TGCGCCAGCAGTCATTTCAACAGCCTCCCCAGGGCTCATAATGGCTACACCTTC.

The CDR3 DNA sequence: TGTGCCAGCAGCTTATCGACTAGTAGTTCCTACAATGAGCAGTTCTTC. It is translated as CASSLSTSSSYNEQFF. The chain couples TRBV7-2 to TRBJ2-1; perhaps TRBD2 as D (6 bases). The germline V gene has CDR1 SGHTA and CDR2 FQGNSA. The CDR3 spans 16 residues. V shed 2 bases and J shed 1 base, with 12 bases lying between them.

This sequence joins TRBV28 and TRBJ1-1; the D gene is possibly TRBD1 (6 bases). CDR3 length: 13 residues. The germline V gene encodes CDR1 MDHEN and CDR2 SYDVKM. V gave up 3 bases and J gave up 12 bases, with 17 bases separating them. CDR3 protein: CASSFTPLGDTFF. DNA of the CDR3: TGTGCCAGCAGTTTCACCCCCTTAGGGGACACTTTCTTT.

V usage is TRBV5-5 and J usage is TRBJ2-1; D unresolved. V gave up 5 bases and J gave up 0 bases, with 12 bases separating them. The CDR3 has 15 residues. CDR1 is SGHKS, CDR2 YYEKEE, per germline (reference sequence). The CDR3, as DNA: TGTGCCAGCAGTCAACTTGCGAGCTCCTACAATGAGCAGTTCTTC. It codes for CASSQLASSYNEQFF.

The V call is TRBV19, the J call TRBJ2-7, with TRBD1 identical over 7 bases. J was trimmed by 4 bases and V by 4 bases; bases with no gene match: 10. The CDR3 contains 15 residues. The V gene's germline CDR1 is LNHDA and CDR2 SQIVND (reference sequence). The CDR3 nucleotides are TGTGCCAGTAGTACCCTGGGGACAGCGAAATACGAGCAGTACTTC. Translating it yields CASSTLGTAKYEQYF.

The gene calls are TRBV27 and TRBJ2-3; 11 positions agree with TRBD2. CDR1 and CDR2 (germline): MNHEY, SMNVEV (reference sequence). This CDR3 has 19 residues. With 6 bases clipped from V and 0 bases from J, the junction kept 14 bases outside the gene matches. DNA for the CDR3: TGTGCCAGCAGCCCGGGGGGACTAGCGGCACGGTCTAGCACAGATACGCAGTATTTT. The encoded protein is CASSPGGLAARSSTDTQYF.

The rearrangement joins TRBV7-8 to TRBJ1-5; D is possibly TRBD1 (6 bases). Germline V gives CDR1 SGHVS, CDR2 FQNEAQ. This CDR3 region has 15 residues. Trimming shortened V by 1 base and J by 4 bases, and 11 bases separated the two germline ends. CDR3 region: CASSLGTVGNQPQHF. The CDR3, as DNA: TGTGCCAGCAGCTTAGGGACAGTGGGGAATCAGCCCCAGCATTTT.

This clone was detected once. The genes are TRBV5-8 and TRBJ1-4; tentatively, D is TRBD1 (5 bases). Germline CDR1 is SGHTS and CDR2 is YDEGEE. V was trimmed by 4 bases and J by 0 bases, leaving 13 bases between them. The CDR3 has 16 amino acids. This CDR3 is CASSAGLAATNEKLFF. The CDR3 DNA reads as TGTGCCAGCAGCGCGGGACTCGCCGCAACTAATGAAAAACTGTTTTTT.

V and J are TRBV14 and TRBJ1-3; D not resolved. CDR1 SGHDN and CDR2 FVKESK come from the germline V gene. V was clipped by 1 base and J by 3 bases, with 10 bases between them. The CDR3 length is 15 residues. CDR3 bases: TGTGCCAGCAGCCAAGTCCAGTCGGGTGGAAACACCATATATTTT. Translated: CASSQVQSGGNTIYF.

The V and J genes are TRBV4-1 and TRBJ1-5, with D possibly being TRBD1 (6 bases). Germline CDR1 is MGHRA and CDR2 is YSYEKL. V was pared by 2 bases and J by 0 bases, with 11 bases between. This CDR3 has 16 amino acids. CDR3 protein: CASSQPHRDSNQPQHF. Here the CDR3 DNA reads TGCGCCAGCAGCCAACCTCACAGGGATAGCAATCAGCCCCAGCATTTT.

The chain recombines TRBV10-3 with TRBJ2-7, with D perhaps matching TRBD2 (6 bases). V dropped 4 bases and J dropped 0 bases, with 19 bases sitting between them. This CDR3 region has 17 residues. Germline V gives CDR1 ENHRY, CDR2 SYGVKD. Written as DNA, the CDR3 is TGTGCCATCAGTGGAGGAGGAGTGGCGGGGAGCTCCTACGAGCAGTACTTC. This codes for CAISGGGVAGSSYEQYF.

This rearrangement joins TRBV7-2 to TRBJ2-3; 7 nucleotides match TRBD1. Germline V CDR1 and CDR2: SGHTA, FQGNSA. Germline trimming cut 4 bases from V and 3 bases from J; bases unmatched to any gene: 7. The CDR3 is 15 amino acids. The CDR3 loop is CASSYTGAGTDTQYF. In DNA, the CDR3 is TGTGCCAGCAGCTATACAGGGGCTGGGACAGATACGCAGTATTTT.

CDR3 sequence reads: CASSSQDRGHGYTF. CDR3 DNA sequence: TGTGCCAGCAGCTCCCAGGACAGGGGGCATGGCTACACCTTC. The V call is TRBV5-4, the J call TRBJ1-2, with 11 bases identical to TRBD1. The V gene's germline CDR1 is SGHNT and CDR2 YYREEE (reference sequence). This CDR3 has 14 residues. V lost 3 bases and J lost 6; bases outside the gene matches: 4.

This clone has more than one count but fewer than ten. The CDR3 loop is CASSLVPHARRQVHYGYTF. The CDR3 coding sequence is TGTGCCAGCAGCTTAGTCCCACACGCCCGACGACAGGTCCACTATGGCTACACCTTC. This chain joins TRBV7-9 and TRBJ1-2, with a weak D call TRBD1 (6 bases). V was clipped by 1 base and J by 3 bases, with 24 bases between them. This CDR3 spans 19 amino acids. Per germline, CDR1 SEHNR and CDR2 FQNEAQ (reference sequence).

The rearrangement links TRBV27 to TRBJ1-5; D remains ambiguous. The CDR3 sequence is 14 residues long. V was clipped by 2 bases and J by 0 bases, with 5 bases between them. Germline values: CDR1 MNHEY, CDR2 SMNVEV (reference sequence). The CDR3 DNA reads as TGTGCCAGCAGTTTAGGCCTTAGCAATCAGCCCCAGCATTTT. This gives the protein CASSLGLSNQPQHF.

V gene TRBV5-4 combines with J gene TRBJ2-3; TRBD1 aligns across 7 bases. Looked up from germline, CDR1 is SGHNT and CDR2 is YYREEE (reference sequence). V gave up 0 bases and J gave up 2 bases; unmatched junction bases: 9. The CDR3 loop spans 17 amino acids. This CDR3 reads CASSLVIGQAVTDTQYF. CDR3 in DNA: TGTGCCAGCAGCTTGGTGATAGGACAGGCAGTCACAGATACGCAGTATTTT. The full variable domain, with the rest looked up from reference TRBV5-4 and TRBJ2-3, is ETGVTQSPTHLIKTRGQQVTLRCSSQSGHNTVSWYQQALGQGPQFIFQYYREEENGRGNFPPRFSGLQFPNYSSELNVNALELDDSALYLCASSLVIGQAVTDTQYFGPGTRLTVL.

This rearrangement joins TRBV2 to TRBJ2-3; the D gene is possibly TRBD1 (7 bases). The CDR3 is 13 residues long. The germline V and J ends were trimmed by 6 bases and 8 bases, with 15 bases remaining between them. Germline loops: CDR1 SNHLY, CDR2 FYNNEI. CDR3 DNA sequence: TGTGCCAGCAGGGCGACAGGGCGGGGTACGCAGTATTTT. Protein: CASRATGRGTQYF.